Sequencing of this TCR beta chain was carried out in a study of T cells in localized non-small cell lung cancer. Overall study findings and caveats: Increased T cell density in blood showed an association with longer overall survival. Adjacent lung tissue had a median around 50 of the top 100 clones found in the tumor. Of the tissues analyzed, uninvolved adjacent lung showed maximal T cell clonality, greater than tumor.

The table lists this clone with a few counts. What it binds is not known. V shed 0 bases and J shed 7 bases, with 11 bases lying between them. CDR1 and CDR2 from the germline V gene are SGDLS and YYNGEE. The CDR3 totals 13 residues. TCRdb keeps only in-frame clones here, not all; method: immunoSEQ multiplex PCR. The sample consists of 20,000 to 30,000 clones, approximately 86% of them appearing once. V is TRBV9 and J is TRBJ2-7; D remains ambiguous. The specimen comprised peripheral blood, sampled before any cancer treatment. This sequence was found in a female donor over 55 with stage I lung adenocarcinoma. In DNA form, the CDR3 reads TGTGCCAGCAGCGTAGTGGGCTTCGAGGAGCAGTACTTC. Amino acid sequence: CASSVVGFEEQYF.